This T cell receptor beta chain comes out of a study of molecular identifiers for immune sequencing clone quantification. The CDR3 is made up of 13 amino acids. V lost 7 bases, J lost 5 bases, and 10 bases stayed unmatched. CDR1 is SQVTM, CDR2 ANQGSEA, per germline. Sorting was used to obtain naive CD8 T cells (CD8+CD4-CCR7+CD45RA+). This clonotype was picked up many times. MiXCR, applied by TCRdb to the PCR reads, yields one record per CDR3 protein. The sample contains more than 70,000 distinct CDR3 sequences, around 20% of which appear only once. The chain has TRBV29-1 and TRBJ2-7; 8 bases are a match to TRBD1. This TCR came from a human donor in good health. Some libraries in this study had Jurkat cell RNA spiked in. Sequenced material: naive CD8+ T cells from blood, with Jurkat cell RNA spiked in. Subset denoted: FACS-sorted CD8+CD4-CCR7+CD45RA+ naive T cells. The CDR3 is CSAAGQAVHEQYF. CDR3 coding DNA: TGCAGCGCTGCGGGACAGGCAGTGCACGAGCAGTACTTC.